This T cell receptor (beta chain) derives from a study of a mutant IDH1 vaccine in newly diagnosed glioma. Study in general: The study started vaccination 4-6 weeks after radiotherapy alone, or with temozolomide cycles. Patients had received radiotherapy, temozolomide, or both previously, most receiving both.

Trimming removed 3 bases at V and 7 bases at J, with 10 bases between. The CDR3 is made up of 12 amino acids. Germline V CDR1 and CDR2: SGHVS, FQNEAQ. Time point denoted: week 5, during vaccination. Every single dose of the vaccine, 300 ug of mutant IDH1 20-mer peptide, came with topical imiquimod. As to this clone: Its antigen is currently unknown.

The data were produced by immunoSEQ multiplex PCR, yet TCRdb's version contains in-frame clones alone and is incomplete. The sample comprises tens of thousands of clones, 75% to 90% of which are singletons, and about 3.1% rests with the top ten. The clonotype comes from a woman aged 40 to 50 with glioma. Some clones in this sample may be carry-over from other donors' samples. The chain uses TRBV7-8 and TRBJ2-7; D is ambiguous. This sample comprised peripheral blood mononuclear cells (PBMCs), obtained from a glioma patient whose treatment included an IDH1 peptide vaccine. The CDR3 DNA follows: TGTGCCAGCAGCTTTATGGAAGGTGAGCAGTACTTC. As protein: CASSFMEGEQYF.